These 18 T cell receptor beta chains were all obtained from the same sample, sequenced in a study of shared clonotypes between healthy human individuals. TCRdb keeps only in-frame clones here, not all; method: immunoSEQ multiplex PCR. The sample contains some 680,000 clones, 73% of which appear only once. Sequenced material: memory CD4+ T cells sorted from blood. As to subset: CD45RA-negative fraction. The receptors were sampled from a woman younger than 45 in good health.

The rearrangement uses TRBV11-2 and TRBJ2-1; TRBD2 matches at 9 bases. Per the germline V gene, CDR1 is SGHAT and CDR2 is FQNNGV. The CDR3 runs 14 residues. V shed 1 base and J 8 bases; nucleotides not matched to a gene: 3. The CDR3 region is CASSLALAGYEQFF. CDR3 DNA sequence: TGTGCCAGCAGCTTAGCGCTAGCGGGGTATGAGCAGTTCTTC.

The genes are TRBV18 and TRBJ1-5, with D unresolved. Per the germline V gene, CDR1 is KGHSH and CDR2 is LQKENI. The CDR3 totals 14 residues. Trimming removed 6 bases from V and 8 bases from J, with 17 bases in between. CDR3 nucleotide sequence: TGTGCCAGCTCTCCCCGGACCGGCGCAGAGCCCCAGCATTTT. This sequence encodes CASSPRTGAEPQHF. Full variable domain (remainder filled in from reference TRBV18 and TRBJ1-5): NAGVMQNPRHLVRRRGQEARLRCSPMKGHSHVYWYRQLPEEGLKFMVYLQKENIIDESGMPKERFSAEFPKEGPSILRIQQVVRGDSAAYFCASSPRTGAEPQHFGDGTRLSIL.

This clone was counted only a few times. The CDR3: CASSVAGTGAPRNQETQYF. CDR3 coding DNA: TGTGCCAGCAGCGTAGCTGGGACAGGGGCCCCCCGAAATCAAGAGACCCAGTACTTC. The chain combines TRBV9 with TRBJ2-5; 10 positions agree with TRBD1. Looked up from germline, CDR1 is SGDLS and CDR2 is YYNGEE. V dropped 0 bases and J dropped 2; count of bases not matched to a gene: 13. This CDR3 spans 19 amino acids.

The table lists this clone with a few counts. V usage is TRBV15 and J usage is TRBJ2-7, with D possibly matching TRBD1 (5 bases). V lost 1 base and J lost 7, with 26 bases in between. Germline V CDR1 and CDR2: LNHNV, YYDKDF (reference sequence). The CDR3 spans 18 residues. Here the CDR3 DNA reads TGTGCCACCAGCAGAGGTAGGGGTTCTTCATCATTGGACGATGAGCAGTACTTC. It yields the protein CATSRGRGSSSLDDEQYF.

This clone occurred many times. This sequence joins TRBV6-5 and TRBJ1-2, with D perhaps matching TRBD1 (5 bases). Trimming removed 6 bases from V and 3 bases from J, with 11 bases in between. There are 13 residues in the CDR3. Germline lookup yields CDR1 MNHEY and CDR2 SVGAGI. CDR3 nucleotide sequence: TGTGCCAGCAGCCAGACGACAGACTATGGCTACACCTTC. This translates into CASSQTTDYGYTF.

This clone showed up just a few times. The chain has TRBV27 and TRBJ2-7; 12 bases are a match to TRBD2. CDR1 MNHEY and CDR2 SMNVEV come from the germline V gene (reference sequence). This CDR3 region has 17 residues. Unmatched junction bases numbered 8, after V lost 4 bases and J lost 1 base. The CDR3 DNA is TGTGCCAGCAGTTCTGCTAGCGGGAGGGCACGATCCTACGAGCAGTACTTC. It codes for CASSSASGRARSYEQYF.

This sequence joins TRBV10-3 and TRBJ2-5, with TRBD1 matching over 7 bases. The ends lost 6 bases at V and 4 bases at J; junction bases unmatched: 8. The CDR3 sequence is 14 residues long. Per the germline V gene, CDR1 is ENHRY and CDR2 is SYGVKD. CDR3 loop: CAIRAGTERETQYF. CDR3 in DNA: TGTGCCATCAGAGCCGGGACAGAGCGAGAGACCCAGTACTTC.

The chain has TRBV2 and TRBJ2-5; D uncertain. With the DNA end fitting TRBJ2-7 better, the J assignment may be wrong. The CDR3 contains 14 residues. The germline gives CDR1 SNHLY, CDR2 FYNNEI. The DNA of the CDR3 is TGTGCCAGCAGTGAAGGGTACACTCGCTACGAGCAGTACTTC. Protein product: CASSEGYTRYEQYF.

The V gene is TRBV5-1, the J gene TRBJ1-4; D is possibly TRBD1 (6 bases). This CDR3 is 14 amino acids long. Germline V lookup: CDR1 SGHRS, CDR2 YFSETQ. V was pared by 5 bases and J by 6 bases, with 14 bases between. The CDR3 nucleotides are TGCGCCAGCAGGCAGGACAGTGGGGATGAAAAACTGTTTTTT. Its translation: CASRQDSGDEKLFF.

J is TRBJ1-1 and V is TRBV7-9, with D tentatively TRBD1 (6 bases). The CDR3 consists of 15 residues. V was trimmed by 4 bases and J by 1 base, leaving 13 bases between them. In germline, CDR1 is SEHNR, CDR2 FQNEAQ (reference sequence). CDR3 DNA: TGTGCCAGCAGCTCTATTTCGGGACAGAACACTGAAGCTTTCTTT. This encodes CASSSISGQNTEAFF.

In regard to this clone: The sample contains more than one DNA sequence encoding this CDR3. The chain links TRBV28 to TRBJ2-2; D is unclear. Germline V gives CDR1 MDHEN, CDR2 SYDVKM. This CDR3 comprises 14 residues. V was cut by 3 bases and J by 2 bases, with 7 bases left in between. The CDR3 region is CASSLSGNTGELFF. CDR3 bases: TGTGCCAGCAGTTTGTCAGGCAACACCGGGGAGCTGTTTTTT.

The genes are TRBV28 and TRBJ1-4; 7 bases are a match to TRBD1. CDR3 length: 14 amino acids. With V trimmed by 5 bases and J by 8 bases, 8 bases remained unmatched. Per germline, CDR1 MDHEN and CDR2 SYDVKM. The CDR3 DNA is TGTGCCAGCAGTCTCAGGGGGGCGGGCGAAAAACTGTTTTTT. It is translated as CASSLRGAGEKLFF.

A note on this clone: An end of the junction differs from the germline gene, which may be a read error. The chain links TRBV5-1 to TRBJ1-2; 10 bases map to TRBD1. The CDR3 contains 12 residues. The germline V gene has CDR1 SGHRS and CDR2 YFSETQ. The DNA for the CDR3 is TGCGCCAGCAGCTTGGGGACGGGACAGGGGATCTTC. Residues: CASSLGTGQGIF.

CDR3 nucleotide sequence: TGTGCCAGCAGTGAGGAGGGAATCGGGTATGGCTACACCTTC. Amino acid sequence: CASSEEGIGYGYTF. The gene calls are TRBV2 and TRBJ1-2; no firm D call. Deletions cut 3 bases from V and 5 bases from J, with 13 bases between. From germline, CDR1 is SNHLY and CDR2 FYNNEI. CDR3 length: 14 residues.

The chain carries TRBV6-5 and TRBJ1-5; D remains ambiguous. CDR1 MNHEY and CDR2 SVGAGI come from the germline V gene. V lost 3 bases and J 7 bases, leaving 10 bases between the germline ends. This CDR3 is built from 13 residues. The CDR3 reads CASSYGPEQPQHF. As DNA, the CDR3 is TGTGCCAGCAGTTATGGCCCTGAACAGCCCCAGCATTTT.

This clone was detected once. Other DNA sequences within the sample encode an identical CDR3. This chain joins TRBV5-1 and TRBJ2-1, with D maybe TRBD1 (6 bases). The V end lost 0 bases, the J end lost 10 bases, and 8 bases lay between the germline ends. Germline CDR1 is SGHRS and CDR2 is YFSETQ. The CDR3 sequence is 12 residues long. The CDR3 DNA sequence: TGCGCCAGCAGCTTGGAACAGGGCGAGCAGTTCTTC. This gives the protein CASSLEQGEQFF.

The chain uses TRBV5-1 and TRBJ1-1, with D uncertain. Germline CDR1 reads SGHRS; CDR2 reads YFSETQ. This CDR3 is 13 amino acids long. The ends were cut back, 2 bases at V and 4 bases at J, with 9 bases in the middle. The CDR3 DNA sequence: TGCGCCAGCAGCTTCACAGCGGTCACTGAAGCTTTCTTT. It specifies CASSFTAVTEAFF.

The genes are TRBV5-6 and TRBJ2-5; 9 bases match TRBD2. Trimming at V came to 4 bases and at J to 5 bases, leaving 12 bases not matched to a gene. The V gene's germline CDR1 is SGHDT and CDR2 YYEEEE. The CDR3 has 16 amino acids. CDR3 in DNA: TGTGCCAGCAGCCAGGGGATTAGCGGGGGAGGGGAGACCCAGTACTTC. Translation gives CASSQGISGGGETQYF.